This T cell receptor (beta chain) was identified during a study of patients and donors after allogeneic stem cell transplantation. The CDR3 has 14 amino acids. V lost 5 bases, J lost 1 base, and 11 bases lay in between. In TCRdb, the RT-PCR reads were re-called with MiXCR into one record per CDR3 protein. The table lists approximately 210,000 distinct CDR3 sequences, about 40% of them singletons. The rearrangement links TRBV12-3 or TRBV12-4 to TRBJ1-1; no clear D gene. Sequencing was done on a sample of blood, either unsorted or a sorted T cell fraction (not recorded which). The sequence derives from a human donor who was either an allogeneic HSCT recipient or a stem cell or donor lymphocyte infusion donor (not recorded which). It is not recorded whose cells these are; they may come from a transplant donor. CDR3 sequence reads: CASSPPPGNTEAFF. The CDR3 DNA reads as TGTGCCAGCAGTCCTCCACCAGGGAACACTGAAGCTTTCTTT.